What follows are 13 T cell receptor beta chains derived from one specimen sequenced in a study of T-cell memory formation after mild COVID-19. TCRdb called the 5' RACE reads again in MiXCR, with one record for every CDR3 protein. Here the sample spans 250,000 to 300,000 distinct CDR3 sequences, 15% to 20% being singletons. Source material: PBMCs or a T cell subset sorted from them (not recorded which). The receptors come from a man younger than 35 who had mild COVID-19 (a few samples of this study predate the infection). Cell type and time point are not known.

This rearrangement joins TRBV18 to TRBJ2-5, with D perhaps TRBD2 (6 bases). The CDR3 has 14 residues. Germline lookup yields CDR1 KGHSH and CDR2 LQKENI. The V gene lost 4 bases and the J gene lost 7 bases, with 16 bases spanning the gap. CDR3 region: CASSRTGTGGTQYF. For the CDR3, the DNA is TGTGCCAGCTCACGGACCGGGACCGGGGGGACCCAGTACTTC.

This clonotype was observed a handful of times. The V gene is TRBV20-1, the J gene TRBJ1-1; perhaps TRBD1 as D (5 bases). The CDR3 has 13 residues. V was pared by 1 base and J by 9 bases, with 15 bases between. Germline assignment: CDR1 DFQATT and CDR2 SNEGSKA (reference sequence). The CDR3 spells CSARGHPGGKAFF. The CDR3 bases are TGCAGTGCTAGAGGGCACCCGGGGGGAAAAGCTTTCTTT.

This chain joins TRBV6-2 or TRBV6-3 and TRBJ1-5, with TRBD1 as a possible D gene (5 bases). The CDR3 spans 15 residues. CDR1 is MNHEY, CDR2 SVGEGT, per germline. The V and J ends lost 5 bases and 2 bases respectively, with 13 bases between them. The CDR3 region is CASSPDRRGNQPQHF. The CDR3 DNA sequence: TGTGCCAGCAGTCCCGACAGACGGGGCAATCAGCCCCAGCATTTT.

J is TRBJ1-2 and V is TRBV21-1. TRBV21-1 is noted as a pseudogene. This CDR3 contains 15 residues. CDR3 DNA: TGTGCCAGCAGCAAAATCTCCCAGGCTTCGGGCGGCTACACCTTC. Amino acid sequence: CASSKISQASGGYTF.

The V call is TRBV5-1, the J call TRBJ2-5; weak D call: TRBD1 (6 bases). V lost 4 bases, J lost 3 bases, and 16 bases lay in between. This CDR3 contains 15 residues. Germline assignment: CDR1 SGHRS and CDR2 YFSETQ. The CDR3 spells CASSVRTAGEETQYF. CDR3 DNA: TGCGCCAGCAGCGTCCGGACAGCCGGGGAAGAGACCCAGTACTTC. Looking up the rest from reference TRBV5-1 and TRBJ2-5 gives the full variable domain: KAGVTQTPRYLIKTRGQQVTLSCSPISGHRSVSWYQQTPGQGLQFLFEYFSETQRNKGNFPGRFSGRQFSNSRSEMNVSTLELGDSALYLCASSVRTAGEETQYFGPGTRLLVL.

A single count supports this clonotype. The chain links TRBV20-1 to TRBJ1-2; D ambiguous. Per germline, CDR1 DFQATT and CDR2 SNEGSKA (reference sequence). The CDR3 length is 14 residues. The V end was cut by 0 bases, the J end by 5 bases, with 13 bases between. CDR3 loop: CSARDFEALYGYTF. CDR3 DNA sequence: TGCAGTGCTAGAGATTTCGAGGCCCTATATGGCTACACCTTC.

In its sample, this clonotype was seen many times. The CDR3 DNA sequence: TGCGCCAGCAGCCGCGGGGGGGCCTCAGATACGCAGTATTTT. Protein sequence: CASSRGGASDTQYF. The chain carries TRBV5-1 and TRBJ2-3; TRBD2 aligns across 9 bases. The CDR3 runs 14 residues. CDR1 is SGHRS and CDR2 is YFSETQ in the germline V gene. Trimming removed 4 bases from V and 4 bases from J; junction bases left unmatched: 4. The variable domain in full, with the rest retrieved from reference TRBV5-1 and TRBJ2-3, is KAGVTQTPRYLIKTRGQQVTLSCSPISGHRSVSWYQQTPGQGLQFLFEYFSETQRNKGNFPGRFSGRQFSNSRSEMNVSTLELGDSALYLCASSRGGASDTQYFGPGTRLTVL.

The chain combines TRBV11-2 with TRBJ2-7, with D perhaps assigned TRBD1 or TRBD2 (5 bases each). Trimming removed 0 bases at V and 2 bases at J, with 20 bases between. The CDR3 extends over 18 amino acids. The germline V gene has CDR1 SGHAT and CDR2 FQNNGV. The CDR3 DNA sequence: TGTGCCAGCAGCTTAGATGCCCTCGACTGGGACCTGACCTACGAGCAGTACTTC. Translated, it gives CASSLDALDWDLTYEQYF.

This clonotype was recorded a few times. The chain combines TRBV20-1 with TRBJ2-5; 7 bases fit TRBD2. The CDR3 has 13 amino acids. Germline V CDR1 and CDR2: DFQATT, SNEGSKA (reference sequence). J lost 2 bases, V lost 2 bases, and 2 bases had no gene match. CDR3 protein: CSARRRGQETQYF. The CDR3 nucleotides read TGCAGTGCTAGAAGGCGGGGGCAAGAGACCCAGTACTTC.

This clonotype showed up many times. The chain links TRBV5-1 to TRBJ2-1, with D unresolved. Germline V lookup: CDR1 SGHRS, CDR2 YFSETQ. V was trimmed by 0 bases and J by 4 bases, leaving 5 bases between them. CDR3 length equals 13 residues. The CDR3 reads CASSLDGYNEQFF. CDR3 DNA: TGCGCCAGCAGCTTGGACGGGTACAATGAGCAGTTCTTC.

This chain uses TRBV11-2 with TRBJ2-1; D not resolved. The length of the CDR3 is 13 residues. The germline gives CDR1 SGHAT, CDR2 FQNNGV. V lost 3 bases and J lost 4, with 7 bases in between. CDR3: CASSLLGYNEQFF. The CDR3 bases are TGTGCCAGCAGCTTGTTGGGGTACAATGAGCAGTTCTTC.

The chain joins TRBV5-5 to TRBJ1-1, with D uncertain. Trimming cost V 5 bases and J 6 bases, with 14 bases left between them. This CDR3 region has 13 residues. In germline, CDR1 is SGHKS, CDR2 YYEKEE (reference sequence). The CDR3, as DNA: TGTGCCAGCAGACCAACCCCAGAGGCTGAAGCTTTCTTT. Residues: CASRPTPEAEAFF.

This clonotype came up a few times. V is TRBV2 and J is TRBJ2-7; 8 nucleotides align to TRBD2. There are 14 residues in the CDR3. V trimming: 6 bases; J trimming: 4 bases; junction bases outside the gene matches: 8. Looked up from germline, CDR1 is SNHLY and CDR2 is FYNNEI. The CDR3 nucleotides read TGTGCCAGCAGCCCTGGGCTAGCGGGTTACGAGCAGTACTTC. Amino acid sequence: CASSPGLAGYEQYF.